This TCR delta chain comes out of a study of gamma-delta chains in newborns, infants, children. About the research overall: Microbial exposure reportedly drives polyclonal innate γδ T cell expansion after birth.

Comments on this clone: The sample holds other DNA sequences that translate to the same CDR3.

V dropped 3 bases and J dropped 5; count of bases not matched to a gene: 2. Germline V gene sequence: CDR1 GEAIGNYY, CDR2 EKD. The CDR3 loop spans 14 amino acids. TCRdb made new clone calls on the reads using CATT. The sample lists approximately 12,000 delta-chain clones, about 8.6% occurring once. The specimen was blood. This chain joins TRDV2 and TRDJ1; the match to TRDD3 covers 13 bases. The receptor was isolated from a child who was a newborn, infant or young child, either healthy, febrile or measles-vaccinated (not recorded which). The CDR3 loop reads CACDLLGDTDKLIF. The CDR3 DNA is TGTGCCTGTGACTTACTGGGGGATACGGATAAACTCATCTTT.